This record looks at one T cell receptor beta chain sequence and its context. Its antigen remains undetermined. No quality values exist for individual bases; no much larger clone is one base distant. The germline V gene encodes CDR1 SGHRS and CDR2 YFSETQ. The CDR3, cysteine through phenylalanine, is 14 amino acids long. Only the CDR3 region is kept as DNA, spanning 42 bases read in frame from base 1. Trimming removed 6 bases from V and 1 base from J, leaving 13 bases between the germline ends. These data originate in a study of T cell responses to AZD1222 COVID-19 vaccine (dated by TCRdb to 2020 to 2023). As for the study more broadly: AZD1222 recipients with second doses at about 4 weeks or about 12 weeks were pooled, because spike-specific TCR depth and breadth did not differ between schedules. Trial participants were enrolled by age into subgroups of 18-55, 56-69 and 70-plus years, and approximately 150, 30 and 60 TCR-sequenced participants, respectively, were included in these subgroups. TCR sequencing covered 233 trial participants: roughly 200 given two doses of AZD1222 and 26 given two doses of MenACWY control vaccine.

Here is what the overall study found, with its caveats: Spike-specific TCR breadth and depth rose significantly after two AZD1222 doses compared with day 0 and with MenACWY recipients. Reportedly, almost half of the unique spike-specific TCRs recognized epitopes lying outside the regions that are mutated in the B.1.351 and B.1.1.7 variants. Because no samples from the day 14 peak response were available, repertoires could be characterized only after the peak T cell response. The whole spike protein was spanned by vaccine-associated CD4 TCRs, and dominant responses were seen in regions 160-218 and 743-854. Participants were mostly white British, with more females than males. The authors suggested clonal diversity may have been underestimated. In the small 56-69-year group, the increase in depth fell short of significance, most likely because of low power. Only five to seven AZD1222 recipients were SARS-CoV-2 seropositive at baseline, limiting conclusions about previously exposed vaccinees.

The CDR3 regions of human TCRbeta chains were analyzed by immunosequencing. As for the authors' bioinformatics: TCRs in the repertoires were matched against a reference library of SARS-CoV-2-specific TCRs that had been generated with the MIRA antigen-specificity platform. Breadth meant the fraction of unique TCRs that were SARS-CoV-2-associated, whereas depth meant the fraction of total T cells that were SARS-CoV-2-associated. Each spike-specific TCR was assigned to its reactive spike region and to a CD4 or CD8 class using the MIRA data. Log10-transformed breadth and depth values were compared by one-way ANOVA with Sidak's multiple comparisons tests. TCRdb stores this immuneACCESS table with in-frame sequences only. Part of the clones is absent; in the studies checked, under half of the shortfall reflects unresolved V genes, and no reason is known for the rest. The DNA was the basis for D and trimming; V, J and clone size are from that table. The sample data list roughly 120,000 clones, and roughly 87% of these were observed just once. The top ten constitute roughly 8% of the sample.

Read against the paper, the sample's time point label means: baseline before first vaccination. Samples from vaccinated people were obtained from the UK trials COV001 and COV002, which included a single-blind randomized controlled phase 2/3 trial of AZD1222 (ChAdOx1 nCoV-19) in healthy adults. Trial participant PBMC samples were collected at day 0 and day 28 after the second dose for TCRbeta chain sequencing. The sequence derives from an adult in good health. Recombination linked TRBV5-1 to TRBJ1-1; no D gene can be assigned with confidence. Sequencing was performed on peripheral blood, taken on day 0 of AZD1222 vaccination. The bases read TGCGCCAGCAAACTGACGTCGGCGAACACTGAAGCTTTCTTT. Translation gives CASKLTSANTEAFF. Here the CDR3 is joined to the reference TRBV5-1 and TRBJ1-1 genes, and the full variable domain is: KAGVTQTPRYLIKTRGQQVTLSCSPISGHRSVSWYQQTPGQGLQFLFEYFSETQRNKGNFPGRFSGRQFSNSRSEMNVSTLELGDSALYLCASKLTSANTEAFFGQGTRLTVV.